These 24 T cell receptor beta chains originate from one sample sequenced in a study of control samples from healthy donors and cancer patients. Produced via immunoSEQ multiplex PCR; TCRdb's table is partial and in-frame only. The sample has some 150,000 clones, 90% to 95% seen once. The sequencing sample was made of blood. All receptors come from a man aged 35 to 55 in good health.

This clone has a single count. Other DNA sequences in the sample encode the same CDR3. The chain carries TRBV6-2 or TRBV6-3 and TRBJ2-2; 8 bases are a match to TRBD1. The CDR3 extends over 15 amino acids. Per germline, CDR1 MNHEY and CDR2 SVGEGT. The J segment lost 3 bases and the V segment lost 0 bases, leaving 0 bases of the junction unmatched. The CDR3 DNA follows: TGTGCCAGCAGTTACTCGGGACAGGACACCGGGGAGCTGTTTTTT. Encoded protein: CASSYSGQDTGELFF.

Remarks on this clone: This sample includes further DNA sequences coding for the same CDR3. The CDR3 reads CASSYSGGSYGYTF. CDR3 DNA sequence: TGTGCCAGCAGTTACTCAGGGGGTTCCTATGGCTACACCTTC. The rearrangement joins TRBV6-5 to TRBJ1-2, with D possibly TRBD1 on 6 matching bases. Trimming left V 0 bases short and J 4 bases short, with 9 bases between. Per the germline V gene, CDR1 is MNHEY and CDR2 is SVGAGI. This CDR3 is built from 14 residues.

This clone was observed once. The chain has TRBV20-1 and TRBJ2-1; D is uncertain. The CDR3 is 11 residues long. Germline V lookup: CDR1 DFQATT, CDR2 SNEGSKA (reference sequence). V lost 7 bases to trimming and J lost 5 bases, with 9 bases between them. CDR3 region: CSVRWDNEQFF. The CDR3 bases are TGCAGTGTTCGGTGGGACAATGAGCAGTTCTTC.

This sequence joins TRBV28 and TRBJ1-2, with TRBD1 identical over 7 bases. Germline CDR1 is MDHEN and CDR2 is SYDVKM. The V gene end was trimmed by 5 bases and the J gene end by 8 bases; junction bases not matched to a gene: 14. This CDR3 has 15 residues. CDR3 DNA: TGTGCCAGCAGTGGACCAAGGGGGCCTTTGGGAGGCTACACCTTC. Translated: CASSGPRGPLGGYTF.

As concerns this clone: The DNA is left out, because the CDR3 cannot be placed on it with certainty; the CDR3 is given as TCRdb lists it. CDR3 in amino acids: CASSRDSFAVGTF. The V and J genes are TRBV5-1 and TRBJ1-2; the D segment call TRBD1 is taken from the table without a DNA check. Germline values: CDR1 SGHRS, CDR2 YFSETQ. The CDR3 region is 13 residues in length, termini included.

V and J are TRBV6-5 and TRBJ2-1; 10 bases map to TRBD2. Per the germline V gene, CDR1 is MNHEY and CDR2 is SVGAGI. J was trimmed by 6 bases and V by 2 bases; bases with no gene match: 7. This CDR3 spans 16 amino acids. The chain's CDR3 is CASSYLLAGGFNEQFF. As DNA, the CDR3 is TGTGCCAGCAGTTACCTTTTAGCGGGGGGCTTCAATGAGCAGTTCTTC.

The chain employs TRBV28 and TRBJ1-2; possibly TRBD1 for D (6 bases). Germline lookup yields CDR1 MDHEN and CDR2 SYDVKM. Trimming pared 6 bases from V and 5 bases from J, leaving 10 bases between. The CDR3 is 12 residues long. CDR3 nucleotides: TGTGCCAGCAGCCGAGGGGGTTATGGCTACACCTTC. This translates into CASSRGGYGYTF.

The chain recombines TRBV2 with TRBJ2-7; 12 bases are shared with TRBD2. Looked up from germline, CDR1 is SNHLY and CDR2 is FYNNEI. The CDR3 sequence is 14 residues long. V dropped 6 bases and J dropped 2; count of bases not matched to a gene: 2. The CDR3 nucleotides read TGTGCCAGCAGCGCTAGCGGGGGGGCCTACGAGCAGTACTTC. Translated: CASSASGGAYEQYF.

The rearrangement joins TRBV6-6 to TRBJ2-1, with 11 positions matching TRBD2. The J segment lost 4 bases and the V segment lost 6 bases, leaving 5 bases of the junction unmatched. Germline-derived CDR1 and CDR2 are MNHNY and SVGAGI (reference sequence). There are 15 residues in the CDR3. In nucleotides, the CDR3 is TGTGCCAGCAGCCTGACTAGCGGGACATACAATGAGCAGTTCTTC. It translates to CASSLTSGTYNEQFF.

The rearrangement joins TRBV11-2 to TRBJ1-1; no reliable D call. This CDR3 spans 12 amino acids. Looked up from germline, CDR1 is SGHAT and CDR2 is FQNNGV. The V end was cut by 5 bases, the J end by 5 bases, with 9 bases between. CDR3 region: CASSGVVTEAFF. The CDR3 nucleotides are TGTGCCAGCAGCGGGGTAGTGACTGAAGCTTTCTTT.

J is TRBJ1-2 and V is TRBV19; 12 bases match TRBD1. In germline, CDR1 is LNHDA, CDR2 SQIVND (reference sequence). CDR3 length equals 12 residues. Trimming took 10 bases from V and 7 from J; bases not matched to a gene: 4. DNA of the CDR3: TGTGCCACTGGGGACAGGGGGCCTGGCTACACCTTC. Translation gives CATGDRGPGYTF. The variable domain in full, with the rest retrieved from reference TRBV19 and TRBJ1-2, is DGGITQSPKYLFRKEGQNVTLSCEQNLNHDAMYWYRQDPGQGLRLIYYSQIVNDFQKGDIAEGYSVSREKKESFPLTVTSAQKNPTAFYLCATGDRGPGYTFGSGTRLTVV.

This chain uses TRBV15 with TRBJ1-2; weak D call: TRBD1 (5 bases). This CDR3 spans 15 amino acids. Germline V gene sequence: CDR1 LNHNV, CDR2 YYDKDF (reference sequence). V lost 0 bases and J lost 5, with 13 bases in between. The CDR3 sequence is CATSRDPGLLYGYTF. In nucleotides, the CDR3 is TGTGCCACCAGCAGAGACCCGGGACTGCTATATGGCTACACCTTC.

As to this clone: This CDR3 is also generated by other DNA sequences in the sample. The chain has TRBV7-9 and TRBJ2-2; 14 bases align to TRBD2. The V gene end was trimmed by 1 base and the J gene end by 6 bases; junction bases not matched to a gene: 10. The CDR3 covers 19 residues. Per the germline V gene, CDR1 is SEHNR and CDR2 is FQNEAQ (reference sequence). CDR3 sequence (DNA): TGTGCCAGCAGCTTAGGTGGACTAGCGGGGGGAAAATCGGCCGGGGAGCTGTTTTTT. It codes for CASSLGGLAGGKSAGELFF.

The genes are TRBV3-1 (or the pseudogene TRBV3-2) and TRBJ1-2; D is uncertain. V was trimmed by 4 bases and J by 3 bases, leaving 9 bases between them. CDR1 is LGHDT and CDR2 is YNNKEL in the germline V gene (reference sequence). The CDR3 runs to 13 residues. DNA for the CDR3: TGTGCCAGCAGCCGCGACAAGCACTATGGCTACACCTTC. This codes for CASSRDKHYGYTF.

The CDR3 sequence is CASSPFVANQPQHF. For the CDR3, the DNA is TGTGCCAGCAGCCCGTTCGTGGCGAATCAGCCCCAGCATTTT. The V and J genes are TRBV5-8 and TRBJ1-5; D call uncertain. The CDR3 totals 14 residues. Germline lookup yields CDR1 SGHTS and CDR2 YDEGEE. Trimming took 4 bases from V and 4 from J, leaving 12 bases between them.

V gene TRBV18 combines with J gene TRBJ2-7; maybe TRBD1 (6 bases). CDR1 and CDR2 (germline): KGHSH, LQKENI. The CDR3 is made up of 18 amino acids. V was trimmed by 5 bases and J by 0 bases, leaving 23 bases between them. CDR3 DNA sequence: TGTGCCAGCTCATCGGACAGTCCGCTGCTGTACCTCTCCTACGAGCAGTACTTC. Its translation is CASSSDSPLLYLSYEQYF.

The V gene is TRBV3-1 (or the pseudogene TRBV3-2), the J gene TRBJ1-1; weak D call: TRBD1 (6 bases). The germline V gene encodes CDR1 LGHDT and CDR2 YNNKEL (reference sequence). This CDR3 is built from 16 residues. V lost 4 bases and J 0 bases, leaving 15 bases between the germline ends. DNA for the CDR3: TGTGCCAGCAGCCCCTCCGGGACACCTATGAACACTGAAGCTTTCTTT. Translated: CASSPSGTPMNTEAFF.

The V gene is TRBV6-5, the J gene TRBJ1-1; no clear D gene. The V and J ends lost 0 bases and 9 bases respectively, with 17 bases between them. CDR1 is MNHEY and CDR2 is SVGAGI in the germline V gene. There are 15 residues in the CDR3. CDR3 in amino acids: CASSYSGHPLLKAFF. The DNA for the CDR3 is TGTGCCAGCAGTTACTCCGGTCACCCGCTGTTGAAAGCTTTCTTT.

The J gene is TRBJ1-5, the V gene TRBV28; no clear D gene. V lost 3 bases and J 2 bases, leaving 11 bases between the germline ends. The length of the CDR3 is 15 residues. In germline, CDR1 is MDHEN, CDR2 SYDVKM. CDR3 sequence reads: CASSFNPAGNQPQHF. The CDR3 nucleotides are TGTGCCAGCAGTTTCAACCCGGCGGGCAATCAGCCCCAGCATTTT.

This chain links TRBV6-1 with TRBJ1-1; TRBD1 matches at 9 bases. The CDR3 spans 16 residues. V gave up 2 bases and J gave up 1 base; unmatched junction bases: 5. Per the germline V gene, CDR1 is MNHNS and CDR2 is SASEGT. In DNA form, the CDR3 reads TGTGCCAGCAGTGAACCGGGACAGGGCACGAACACTGAAGCTTTCTTT. As protein: CASSEPGQGTNTEAFF.

This chain uses TRBV18 with TRBJ1-1; 7 nucleotides match TRBD1. This CDR3 region has 13 residues. V gave up 4 bases and J gave up 3 bases; unmatched junction bases: 2. Per germline, CDR1 KGHSH and CDR2 LQKENI. CDR3 coding DNA: TGTGCCAGCTCACTAACAGGGGACACTGAAGCTTTCTTT. Residues: CASSLTGDTEAFF.

J is TRBJ1-4 and V is TRBV13; 7 bases agree with TRBD1. V shed 2 bases and J 5 bases; nucleotides not matched to a gene: 5. Germline V gene lookup returns CDR1 PRHDT and CDR2 FYEKMQ (reference sequence). The CDR3 has 15 amino acids. DNA for the CDR3: TGTGCCAGCAGCTTAAAGGGGGCCCCGAATGAAAAACTGTTTTTT. Residues: CASSLKGAPNEKLFF.

CDR3 bases: TGCGCCAGCAGCTTATCCGGTAGGACTAGGGATGAGCAGTTCTTC. This translates into CASSLSGRTRDEQFF. The gene calls are TRBV5-1 and TRBJ2-1; 7 bases map to TRBD2. The CDR3 runs to 15 residues. The V and J ends lost 2 bases and 8 bases, in that order; junction bases with no gene match: 10. In germline, CDR1 is SGHRS, CDR2 YFSETQ.

This clone was detected only once. This chain joins TRBV15 and TRBJ1-4, with TRBD1 matching over 10 bases. Germline lookup yields CDR1 LNHNV and CDR2 YYDKDF (reference sequence). V was clipped by 4 bases and J by 8 bases; unmatched bases: 7. The CDR3 has 15 residues. This CDR3 reads CATSNDRGRGEKLFF. The DNA of the CDR3 is TGTGCCACCAGCAACGACAGGGGGCGGGGGGAAAAACTGTTTTTT.